This T cell receptor (beta chain) emerged from a study of T-cell reconstitution after alpha-beta-depleted transplantation in children. Regarding the study as a whole: At one year after transplant, newly produced T cells mostly accounted for T-cell counts and diversity. From surviving recipient T cells and thymic progenitors came the high day-60 TCRbeta diversity observed in some patients. Reports say that about two months after transplant, the alpha-beta T cells came out of several hundred graft clones that had expanded.

A note on this clonotype: What it recognizes is unknown. This could be a read error, since a much larger clone is one nucleotide away.

Unique molecular identifiers were incorporated during preparation of the TCRbeta library. TCRdb re-analysed the PCR reads in MiXCR, keeping a single row per CDR3 protein. The table includes a few hundred thousand distinct CDR3 sequences, over 9.5% detected once. The CDR3 has 15 residues. The germline CDR1 and CDR2 sequences are SGHTA and FQGNSA. The specimen was PBMCs, collected before TCRalphabeta/CD19-depleted stem cell transplant. The TCR was taken from a boy under two years old with acute myeloid leukemia, due to receive a stem cell transplant. The chain carries TRBV7-2 and TRBJ2-3; TRBD2 matches 11 bases. CDR3 nucleotide sequence: TGTGCCAGCAGCTTCGGGCTAGCGGGAGGAGATACGCTGTATTTT. It codes for CASSFGLAGGDTLYF. Combining the CDR3 with reference TRBV7-2 and TRBJ2-3 gives the whole variable domain GAGVSQSPSNKVTEKGKDVELRCDPISGHTALYWYRQSLGQGLEFLIYFQGNSAPDKSGLPSDRFSAERTGGSVSTLTIQRTQQEDSAVYLCASSFGLAGGDTLYFGPGTRLTVL.